This T cell receptor (beta chain) is drawn from a study of long-term antiretroviral therapy in people with HIV. Study-level points and caveats: Although diversity increased after ART, it remained lower than in transplant donor controls. Spans of CDR3 length were tighter for HIV repertoires than for controls.

Remarks on this clone: No antigen is known for it.

Trimming took 7 bases from V and 3 from J, leaving 8 bases between them. CDR1 is SNHLY, CDR2 FYNNEI, per germline. The CDR3 has 12 amino acids. Researchers report immunoSEQ v3.0 was run at survey level. A target of roughly 40,000-55,000 T-cell genomes per sample was set for sequencing. The assay was immunoSEQ multiplex PCR, and TCRdb's table has in-frame clones only and misses some. Here the sample spans 7,500 to 10,000 clones, 75% to 90% being singletons. The V gene is TRBV2, the J gene TRBJ2-3; D is unresolved. Here the sequenced sample was unsorted PBMCs, taken 0.7 years after starting antiretroviral therapy. This TCR was recovered from a middle-aged man with HIV. The CDR3 protein is CASIYGTDTQYF. In DNA form, the CDR3 reads TGTGCCAGCATTTACGGGACAGATACGCAGTATTTT.